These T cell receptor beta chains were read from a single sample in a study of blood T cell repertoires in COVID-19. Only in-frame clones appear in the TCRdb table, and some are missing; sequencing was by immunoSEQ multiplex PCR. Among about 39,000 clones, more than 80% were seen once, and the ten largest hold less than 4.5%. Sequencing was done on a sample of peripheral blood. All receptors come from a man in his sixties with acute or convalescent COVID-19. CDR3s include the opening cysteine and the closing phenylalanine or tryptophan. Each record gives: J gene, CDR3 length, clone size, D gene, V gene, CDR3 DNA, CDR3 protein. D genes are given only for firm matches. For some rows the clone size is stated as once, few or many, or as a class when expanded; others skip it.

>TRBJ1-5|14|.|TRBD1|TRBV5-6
TGTGCCAGCAGCGGGCAGGGACAGGGACAGCCCCAGCATTTT
CASSGQGQGQPQHF
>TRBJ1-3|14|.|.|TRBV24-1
TGTGCCACCAGTGAAGGGGGCTCTGGAAACACCATATATTTT
CATSEGGSGNTIYF
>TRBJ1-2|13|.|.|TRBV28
TGTGCCAGCAGGCCGGGCAGGGTAGGAGGCTACACCTTC
CASRPGRVGGYTF
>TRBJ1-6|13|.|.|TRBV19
TGTGCCAGTAGTATTAACGGGAATTCACCCCTCCACTTT
CASSINGNSPLHF
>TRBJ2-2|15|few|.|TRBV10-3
TGTGCCATCAGTGAGTCTTCCCGAGACACCGGGGAGCTGTTTTTT
CAISESSRDTGELFF
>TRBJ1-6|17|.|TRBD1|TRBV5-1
TGCGCCAGCAGCTTGGGCCCGGGGACAGGGGGCAATTCACCCCTCCACTTT
CASSLGPGTGGNSPLHF
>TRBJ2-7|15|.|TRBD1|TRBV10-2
TGCGCCAGCAGTGATAGTGGGACAGGGGCCTACGAGCAGTACTTC
CASSDSGTGAYEQYF
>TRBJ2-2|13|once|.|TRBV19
TGTGCCAGTAGTACTCAGGGTTCCGGGGAGCTGTTTTTT
CASSTQGSGELFF
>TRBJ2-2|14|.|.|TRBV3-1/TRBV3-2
TGTGCCAGCAGCCTTGGGGGGAGTACCGGGGAGCTGTTTTTT
CASSLGGSTGELFF
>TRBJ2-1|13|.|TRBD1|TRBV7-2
TGTGCCAGCAGCTCTAATTCCCCGGGACAGGCGTTCTTC
CASSSNSPGQAFF
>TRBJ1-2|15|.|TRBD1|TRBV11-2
TGTGCCAGCAGCTTGGGGGACAGGGTTACCGGTGGCTACACCTTC
CASSLGDRVTGGYTF
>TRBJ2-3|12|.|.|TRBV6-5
TGTGCCAGCAGGGGGACTCGAGATACGCAGTATTTT
CASRGTRDTQYF
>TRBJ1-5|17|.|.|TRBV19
TGTGCCAGTAGTATAGAGGTCGGCGGACATAGCAATCAGCCCCAGCATTTT
CASSIEVGGHSNQPQHF
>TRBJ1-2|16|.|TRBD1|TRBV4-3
TGCGCCAGCAGCCAAGATATCGGGGACAGGGGCTATGGCTACACCTTC
CASSQDIGDRGYGYTF
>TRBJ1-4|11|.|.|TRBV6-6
TGTGCCAGCAGCCCCCCGGGTAAACTGTTTTTT
CASSPPGKLFF
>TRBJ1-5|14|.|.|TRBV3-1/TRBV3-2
TGTGCCAGCAGCCAAGGGGCAAGCAATCAGCCCCAGCATTTT
CASSQGASNQPQHF
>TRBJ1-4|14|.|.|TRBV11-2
TGTGCCAGCAAACTCGACGGGGGGGATGAAAAACTGTTTTTT
CASKLDGGDEKLFF
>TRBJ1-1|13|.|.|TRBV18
TGTGCCAGCTCGGCAAACAGGGACACTGAAGCTTTCTTT
CASSANRDTEAFF
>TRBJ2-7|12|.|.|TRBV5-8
TGTGCCAGCAGACTCCAGGGATCCGAGCAGTACTTC
CASRLQGSEQYF
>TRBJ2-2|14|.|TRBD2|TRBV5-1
TGCGCCAGCAGGTCGGGACTAAACACCGGGGAGCTGTTTTTT
CASRSGLNTGELFF
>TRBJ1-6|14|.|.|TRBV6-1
TGTGCCAGCAGTGAATTTAGCAGCACTTCACCCCTCCACTTT
CASSEFSSTSPLHF
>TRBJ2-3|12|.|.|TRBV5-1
TGCGCCAGCAGCTACCCAGATGATACGCAGTATTTT
CASSYPDDTQYF
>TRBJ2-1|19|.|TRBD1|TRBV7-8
TGTGCCAGCAGCTTAGTAGGAGGAAGCGGGACAGGGGTTAACAATGAGCAGTTCTTC
CASSLVGGSGTGVNNEQFF
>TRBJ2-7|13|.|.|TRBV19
TGTGCCAGTAGCCCCGGGAAACCCTACGAGCAGTACTTC
CASSPGKPYEQYF
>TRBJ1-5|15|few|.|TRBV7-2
TGTGCCAGCAGCCAAGGGGGAACGGGGGGTCAGCCCCAGCATTTT
CASSQGGTGGQPQHF
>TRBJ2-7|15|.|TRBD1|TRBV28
TGTGCCAGCAGTTTGGTACAGGGGTTTGCCTACGAGCAGTACTTC
CASSLVQGFAYEQYF
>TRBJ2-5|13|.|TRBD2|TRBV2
TGTGCCAGCAAATCTAGCGGGTTAGAGACCCAGTACTTC
CASKSSGLETQYF
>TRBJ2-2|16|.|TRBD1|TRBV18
TGTGCCAGCTCACCTTGGACAGGGGGTAACACCGGGGAGCTGTTTTTT
CASSPWTGGNTGELFF
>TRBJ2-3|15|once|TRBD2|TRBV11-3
TGTGCCAGCAGCTTATACGGGAGGGCTGGAGATACGCAGTATTTT
CASSLYGRAGDTQYF
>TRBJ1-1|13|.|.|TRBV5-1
TGCGCCAGCAACGTGGACAGGAACACTGAAGCTTTCTTT
CASNVDRNTEAFF
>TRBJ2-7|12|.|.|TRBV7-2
TGTGCCAGCAGCTTATCAGACTACGAGCAGTACTTC
CASSLSDYEQYF
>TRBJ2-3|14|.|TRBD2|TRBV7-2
TGTGCCAGCAGCGGGACTAGCGGGGTAGATACGCAGTATTTT
CASSGTSGVDTQYF
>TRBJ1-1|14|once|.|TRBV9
TGTGCCAGCGGAAGCCTCAGGGGAAACACTGAAGCTTTCTTT
CASGSLRGNTEAFF
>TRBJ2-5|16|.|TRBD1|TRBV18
TGTGCCAGCTCACCGGGGGGACAGGGGGCACCAGAGACCCAGTACTTC
CASSPGGQGAPETQYF
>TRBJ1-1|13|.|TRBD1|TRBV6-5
TGTGCCAGCACCAAACAGGGGGGCACTGAAGCTTTCTTT
CASTKQGGTEAFF
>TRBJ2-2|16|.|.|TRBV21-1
TGTGCCAGCAGCAAAGGGGAGCGGGGGAACACCGGGGAGCTGTTTTTT
CASSKGERGNTGELFF
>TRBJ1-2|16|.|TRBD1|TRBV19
TGTGCCAGTAACCGGGACAGGGGGCCTGGTGGCTATGGCTACACCTTC
CASNRDRGPGGYGYTF
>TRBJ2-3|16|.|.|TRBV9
TGTGCCAGCAGCGCGACGGCAAGCGGGCTCACAGATACGCAGTATTTT
CASSATASGLTDTQYF
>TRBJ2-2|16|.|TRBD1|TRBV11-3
TGTGCCAGCAGCTCCCCACAGCAGGGGGCGCGAGGGGAGCTGTTTTTT
CASSSPQQGARGELFF
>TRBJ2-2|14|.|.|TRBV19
TGTGCCAGTAGTAGTAACTCGAACACCGGGGAGCTGTTTTTT
CASSSNSNTGELFF
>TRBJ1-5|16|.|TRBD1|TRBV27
TGTGCCAGCAGCCCTACAGGGGCCCATAGCAATCAGCCCCAGCATTTT
CASSPTGAHSNQPQHF
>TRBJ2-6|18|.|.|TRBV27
TGTGCCAGCAGTTTGCTCGGGGGAAGTATCTCTGGGGCCAACGTCCTGACTTTC
CASSLLGGSISGANVLTF
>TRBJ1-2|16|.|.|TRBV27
TGTGCCAGCAGCCCCTCTTGGGGGCGTCGGAACTATGGCTACACCTTC
CASSPSWGRRNYGYTF
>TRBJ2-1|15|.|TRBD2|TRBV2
TGTGCCAGCAAATTCGGACTAGCGTTCTTCGGTGAGCAGTTCTTC
CASKFGLAFFGEQFF
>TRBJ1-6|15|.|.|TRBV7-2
TGTGCCAGCAGCGAATCCTCGGGACATTCCACGTCCCTCCACTTT
CASSESSGHSTSLHF
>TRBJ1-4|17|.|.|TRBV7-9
TGTGCCAGCAGCTTAGGGGCATCAGGGGCACCTAATGAAAAACTGTTTTTT
CASSLGASGAPNEKLFF
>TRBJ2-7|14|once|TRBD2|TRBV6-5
TGTGCCAGCTCAAGGGGACTAGCTACCTACGAGCAGTACTTC
CASSRGLATYEQYF
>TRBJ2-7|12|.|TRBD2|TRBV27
TGTGCCAGCAGCGTCAGTGGGGGGGTTTTCTACTTC
CASSVSGGVFYF
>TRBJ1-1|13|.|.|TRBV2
TGTGCCAGGATGACAGACATGAACACTGAAGCTTTCTTT
CARMTDMNTEAFF
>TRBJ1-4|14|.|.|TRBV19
TGTGCCAGTAGTAACCGAGCGTCTAATGAAAAACTGTTTTTT
CASSNRASNEKLFF
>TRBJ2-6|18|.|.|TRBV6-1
TGTGCCAGCAGTGAAGCATCAGGTACTGGCGCTGGGGCCAACGTCCTGACTTTC
CASSEASGTGAGANVLTF
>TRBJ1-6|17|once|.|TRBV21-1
TGTGCCAGCCCAACGATTAGGTGGGGGGACCGAAATTCACCCCTCCACTTT
CASPTIRWGDRNSPLHF
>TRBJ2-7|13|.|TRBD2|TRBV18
TGTGCCAGCTCGCGGACGGGGGGCTACGAGCAGTACTTC
CASSRTGGYEQYF
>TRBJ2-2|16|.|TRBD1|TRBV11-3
TGTGCCAGCAGCTTGTTGGGACAGGGAACGACCGGGGAGCTGTTTTTT
CASSLLGQGTTGELFF
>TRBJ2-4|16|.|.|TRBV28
TGTGCCAGCAGTTCCGTCCTAACGGGGGCCAAAAACATTCAGTACTTC
CASSSVLTGAKNIQYF
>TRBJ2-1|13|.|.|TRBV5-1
TGCGCCAGCAGCCCTACTAGCTACAATGAGCAGTTCTTC
CASSPTSYNEQFF